The 17 T cell receptor beta chains listed next were all sequenced from one sample in a study of T cell responses to AZD1222 COVID-19 vaccine. Assay: immunoSEQ multiplex PCR; the TCRdb copy retains only in-frame clones and omits some. The sample includes approximately 160,000 clones, more than 85% of them seen just once. The input for sequencing was peripheral blood, taken on day 0 of AZD1222 vaccination. Receptor source: an adult in good health.

The rearrangement uses TRBV3-1 (or the pseudogene TRBV3-2) and TRBJ1-3, with D maybe TRBD1 (5 bases). The CDR3 contains 18 residues. Germline V gene lookup returns CDR1 LGHDT and CDR2 YNNKEL (reference sequence). V was pared by 0 bases and J by 0 bases, with 15 bases between. The chain's CDR3 is CASSQDGGRWSSGNTIYF. In DNA, the CDR3 is TGTGCCAGCAGCCAAGATGGGGGGAGGTGGAGCTCTGGAAACACCATATATTTT.

The chain joins TRBV9 to TRBJ1-6, with 9 nucleotides matching TRBD1. The germline gives CDR1 SGDLS, CDR2 YYNGEE. V lost 3 bases and J lost 9; bases outside the gene matches: 7. The CDR3 length is 15 residues. The CDR3 is CASSGRQGVGSPLHF. For the CDR3, the DNA is TGTGCCAGCAGCGGGAGACAGGGGGTTGGTTCACCCCTCCACTTT.

The gene calls are TRBV7-2 and TRBJ2-5; a possible D gene is TRBD2 (6 bases). Between the trimmed V and J ends, which lost 5 bases and 5 bases, there was a span of 15 bases. Germline CDR1 is SGHTA and CDR2 is FQGNSA. The CDR3 has 14 residues. The chain's CDR3 is CASSDPAGVETQYF. The CDR3 DNA follows: TGTGCCAGCAGCGACCCAGCGGGTGTGGAGACCCAGTACTTC.

This chain links TRBV5-4 with TRBJ2-1, with D possibly called TRBD1 or TRBD2 (6 bases each). The CDR3 length is 17 residues. Germline V CDR1 and CDR2: SGHNT, YYREEE (reference sequence). Between the trimmed V and J ends, which lost 0 bases and 1 base, there was a span of 14 bases. The CDR3 spells CASSLGGGGVSYNEQFF. CDR3 coding DNA: TGTGCCAGCAGCTTGGGTGGAGGGGGTGTATCCTACAATGAGCAGTTCTTC.

A few counts support this clone. The chain carries TRBV2 and TRBJ1-3; TRBD1 agrees at 7 bases. Germline CDR1 reads SNHLY; CDR2 reads FYNNEI. The CDR3 totals 14 residues. The V gene end was trimmed by 6 bases and the J gene end by 0 bases; junction bases not matched to a gene: 2. The CDR3 sequence: CASRGDSSGNTIYF. CDR3 nucleotides: TGTGCCAGCAGGGGGGACAGCTCTGGAAACACCATATATTTT. Full variable domain (outside the CDR3, taken from reference TRBV2 and TRBJ1-3): EPEVTQTPSHQVTQMGQEVILRCVPISNHLYFYWYRQILGQKVEFLVSFYNNEISEKSEIFDDQFSVERPDGSNFTLKIRSTKLEDSAMYFCASRGDSSGNTIYFGEGSWLTVV.

The gene calls are TRBV9 and TRBJ2-7; weak D call: TRBD2 (6 bases). Between the trimmed V and J ends, which lost 5 bases and 3 bases, there was a span of 18 bases. Germline lookup yields CDR1 SGDLS and CDR2 YYNGEE. The CDR3 totals 15 residues. The CDR3 protein is CASSPSGTGNYEQYF. DNA of the CDR3: TGTGCCAGCAGTCCCTCGGGGACTGGGAACTACGAGCAGTACTTC.

Worth noting for this clone: One end of the junction does not line up with germline, which may come from a read error. The chain couples TRBV18 to TRBJ1-2; D remains unclear. This CDR3 region has 14 residues. Germline CDR1 is KGHSH and CDR2 is LQKENI. The CDR3: CASSLGGQVLGHTF. The CDR3 region has the DNA TGTGCCAGCTCACTGGGAGGGCAAGTCCTTGGCCACACCTTC.

CDR3 coding DNA: TGTGCCTGGAACCCCAGGCTAGCGGGGCTTGGAGATACGCAGTATTTT. It translates to CAWNPRLAGLGDTQYF. The chain employs TRBV30 and TRBJ2-3, with 9 bases aligning to TRBD2. Germline V gene lookup returns CDR1 GTSNPN and CDR2 SVGIG (reference sequence). CDR3 length equals 16 residues. The trim removed 4 bases at V and 5 bases at J, leaving 13 bases unmatched.

In regard to this clone: The sample has other DNA sequences that encode this CDR3 too. This chain connects TRBV19 to TRBJ1-2, with 8 nucleotides matching TRBD1. In germline, CDR1 is LNHDA, CDR2 SQIVND (reference sequence). The CDR3 totals 13 residues. Trimming took 4 bases from V and 2 from J; bases not matched to a gene: 0. CDR3 DNA: TGTGCCAGTAGTAGACAGGGGAACTATGGCTACACCTTC. This codes for CASSRQGNYGYTF.

The gene calls are TRBV5-6 and TRBJ1-4; the D gene is possibly TRBD1 (6 bases). V lost 2 bases and J 3 bases, leaving 11 bases between the germline ends. The CDR3 runs 15 residues. The germline V gene encodes CDR1 SGHDT and CDR2 YYEEEE. The CDR3 sequence is CASSFPGTPNEKLFF. DNA of the CDR3: TGTGCCAGCAGCTTCCCAGGGACACCTAATGAAAAACTGTTTTTT.

The chain couples TRBV10-3 to TRBJ2-7; tentative D call: TRBD1 (6 bases). CDR1 is ENHRY and CDR2 is SYGVKD in the germline V gene. CDR3 length: 12 amino acids. With 6 bases removed from V and 0 bases from J, the gap between germline ends came to 6 bases. The CDR3 bases are TGTGCCATCAGGGACAGCTCCTACGAGCAGTACTTC. This codes for CAIRDSSYEQYF.

The count of this clone is one. The chain has TRBV6-5 and TRBJ1-1; TRBD1 might be the D (5 bases). Trimming cost V 5 bases and J 2 bases, with 12 bases left between them. There are 14 residues in the CDR3. Per germline, CDR1 MNHEY and CDR2 SVGAGI. CDR3 amino acids: CASSRNGGNTEAFF. The CDR3 region has the DNA TGTGCCAGCAGTAGGAACGGGGGTAACACTGAAGCTTTCTTT.

The rearrangement joins TRBV7-6 to TRBJ2-5, with 13 bases lining up with TRBD2. Per the germline V gene, CDR1 is SGHVS and CDR2 is FNYEAQ. CDR3 size: 15 residues. V dropped 8 bases and J dropped 4; count of bases not matched to a gene: 7. CDR3 bases: TGTGCCAGCCTTCAAACTAGCGGGGGGGGAGAGACCCAGTACTTC. This translates into CASLQTSGGGETQYF.

The chain links TRBV11-2 to TRBJ2-7, with unresolved D. The CDR3 is 15 residues long. Trimming took off 0 bases at V and 0 bases at J, with 9 bases between the two ends. CDR1 is SGHAT, CDR2 FQNNGV, per germline. This CDR3 reads CASSLEGRISYEQYF. In nucleotides, the CDR3 is TGTGCCAGCAGCTTAGAAGGACGGATCTCCTACGAGCAGTACTTC.

This chain joins TRBV7-9 and TRBJ1-5; 7 nucleotides line up with TRBD1. The CDR3 is 15 amino acids. With V trimmed by 5 bases and J by 10 bases, 14 bases remained unmatched. Per germline, CDR1 SEHNR and CDR2 FQNEAQ (reference sequence). The CDR3 here is CASSASTGAFGPQHF. DNA for the CDR3: TGTGCCAGCAGCGCTTCTACAGGGGCCTTTGGTCCCCAGCATTTT.

This chain connects TRBV9 to TRBJ1-1; TRBD1 is a possible D gene (6 bases). The V gene lost 2 bases and the J gene lost 6 bases, with 17 bases spanning the gap. The CDR3 extends over 15 amino acids. Germline V lookup: CDR1 SGDLS, CDR2 YYNGEE. As DNA, the CDR3 is TGTGCCAGCAGCGTCACAGGGAGCGATAGGGCTGAAGCTTTCTTT. Encoded protein: CASSVTGSDRAEAFF.

The gene calls are TRBV29-1 and TRBJ1-1; D might be TRBD1 (6 bases). The V gene's germline CDR1 is SQVTM and CDR2 ANQGSEA. The CDR3 consists of 13 residues. V lost 7 bases, J lost 3 bases, and 15 bases lay in between. The CDR3 spells CSAPTTGHTEAFF. CDR3 bases: TGCAGCGCCCCCACCACAGGGCACACTGAAGCTTTCTTT.